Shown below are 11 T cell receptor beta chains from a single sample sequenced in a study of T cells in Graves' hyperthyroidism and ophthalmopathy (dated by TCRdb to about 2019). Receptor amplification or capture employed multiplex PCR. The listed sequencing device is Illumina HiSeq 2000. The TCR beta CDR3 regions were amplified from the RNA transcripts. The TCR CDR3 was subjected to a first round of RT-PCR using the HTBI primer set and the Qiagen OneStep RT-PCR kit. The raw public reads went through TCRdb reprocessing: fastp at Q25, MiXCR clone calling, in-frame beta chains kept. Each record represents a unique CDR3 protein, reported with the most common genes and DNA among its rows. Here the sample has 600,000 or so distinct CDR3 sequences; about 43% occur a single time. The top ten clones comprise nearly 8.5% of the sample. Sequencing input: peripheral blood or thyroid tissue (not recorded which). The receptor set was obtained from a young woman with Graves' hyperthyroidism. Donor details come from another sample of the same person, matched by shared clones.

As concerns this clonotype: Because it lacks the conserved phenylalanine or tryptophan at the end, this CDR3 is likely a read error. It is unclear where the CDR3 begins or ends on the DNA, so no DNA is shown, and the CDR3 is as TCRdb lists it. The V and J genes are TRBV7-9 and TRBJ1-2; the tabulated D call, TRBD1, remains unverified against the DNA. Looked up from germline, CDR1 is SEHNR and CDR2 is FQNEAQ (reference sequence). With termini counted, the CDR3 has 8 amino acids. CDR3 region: CASSRYGQ.

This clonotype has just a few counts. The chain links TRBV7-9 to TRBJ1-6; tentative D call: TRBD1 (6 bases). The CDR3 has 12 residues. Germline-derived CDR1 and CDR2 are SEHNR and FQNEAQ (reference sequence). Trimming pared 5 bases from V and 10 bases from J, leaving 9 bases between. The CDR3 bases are TGTGCCAGCAGCAGGGGGGACTCACCCCTCCACTTT. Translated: CASSRGDSPLHF.

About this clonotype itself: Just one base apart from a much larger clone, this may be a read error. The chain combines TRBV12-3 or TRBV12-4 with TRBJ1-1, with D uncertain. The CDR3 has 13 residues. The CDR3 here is CASTPGVDTEASF. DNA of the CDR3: TGTGCCAGCACCCCCGGCGTTGACACTGAAGCTTCCTTT.

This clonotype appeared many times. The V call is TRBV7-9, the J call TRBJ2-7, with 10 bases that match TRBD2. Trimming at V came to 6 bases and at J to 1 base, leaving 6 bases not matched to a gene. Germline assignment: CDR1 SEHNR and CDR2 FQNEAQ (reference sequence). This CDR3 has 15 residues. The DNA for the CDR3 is TGTGCCAGCAGTTCAAGCGGGAGGGATTCCTACGAGCAGTACTTC. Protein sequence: CASSSSGRDSYEQYF.

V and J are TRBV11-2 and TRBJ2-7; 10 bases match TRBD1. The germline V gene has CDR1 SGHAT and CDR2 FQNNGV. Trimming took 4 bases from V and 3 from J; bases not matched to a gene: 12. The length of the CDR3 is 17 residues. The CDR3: CASSSQPRQGAHYEQYF. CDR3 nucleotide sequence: TGTGCCAGCAGCTCCCAACCTCGACAGGGGGCCCACTACGAGCAGTACTTC.

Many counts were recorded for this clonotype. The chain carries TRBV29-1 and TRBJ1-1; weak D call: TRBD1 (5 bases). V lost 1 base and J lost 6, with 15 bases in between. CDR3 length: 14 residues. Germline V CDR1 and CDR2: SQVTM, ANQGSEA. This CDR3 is CSVEGGLREPEAFF. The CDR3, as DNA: TGCAGCGTTGAAGGGGGACTCCGCGAACCTGAAGCTTTCTTT.

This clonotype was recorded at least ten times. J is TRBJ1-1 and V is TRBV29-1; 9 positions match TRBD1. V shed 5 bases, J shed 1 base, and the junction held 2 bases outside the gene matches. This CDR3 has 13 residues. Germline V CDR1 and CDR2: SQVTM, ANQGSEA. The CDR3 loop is CSVSDRGNTEAFF. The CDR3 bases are TGCAGCGTTTCGGACAGGGGGAACACTGAAGCTTTCTTT.

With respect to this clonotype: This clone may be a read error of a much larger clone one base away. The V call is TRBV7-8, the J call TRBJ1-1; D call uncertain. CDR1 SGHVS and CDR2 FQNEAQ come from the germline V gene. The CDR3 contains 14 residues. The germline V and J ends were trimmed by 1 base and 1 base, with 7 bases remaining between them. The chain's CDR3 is CASSLDWTNTEAFF. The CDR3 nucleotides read TGTGCCAGCAGCTTAGACTGGACGAACACTGAAGCTTTCTTT.

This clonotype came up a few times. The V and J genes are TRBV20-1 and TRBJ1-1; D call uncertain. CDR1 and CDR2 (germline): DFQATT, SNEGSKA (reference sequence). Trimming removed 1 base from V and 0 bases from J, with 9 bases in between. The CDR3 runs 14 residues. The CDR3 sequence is CSARVGQVNTEAFF. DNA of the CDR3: TGCAGTGCTAGAGTGGGTCAGGTGAACACTGAAGCTTTCTTT.

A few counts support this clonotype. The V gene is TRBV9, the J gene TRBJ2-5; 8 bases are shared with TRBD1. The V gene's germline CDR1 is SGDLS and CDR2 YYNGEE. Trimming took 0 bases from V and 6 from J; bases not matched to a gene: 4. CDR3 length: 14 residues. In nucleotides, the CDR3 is TGTGCCAGCAGCGTAGGTGACAGGGGAAAGACCCAGTACTTC. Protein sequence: CASSVGDRGKTQYF.

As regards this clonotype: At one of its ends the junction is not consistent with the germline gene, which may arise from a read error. The CDR3 here is CASSFGTSGEETQYF. The CDR3 DNA is TGTGCCAGCAGTTTCGGGACTAGCGGCGAAGAGACCCAGTACTTC. The rearrangement uses TRBV10-3 and TRBJ2-5; TRBD2 agrees at 11 bases. Germline loops: CDR1 ENHRY, CDR2 SYGVKD. CDR3 length: 15 residues.